The clone carrying this T cell receptor (beta chain) was found once. Germline CDR1 reads MNHEY; CDR2 reads SMNVEV (reference sequence). The CDR3 has 15 residues. The V gene lost 2 bases and the J gene lost 5 bases, with 16 bases spanning the gap. Sequencing was performed with immunoSEQ multiplex PCR; in TCRdb, only in-frame clones are kept and a portion is missing. Of 200,000 to 300,000 clones listed, roughly 90% were seen once; the top ten hold under 2%. This record belongs to a study of blood T cell repertoires in COVID-19. The receptor was isolated from a man aged 30 to 39 with active or convalescent COVID-19. V is TRBV27 and J is TRBJ2-7, with a weak D call TRBD2 (6 bases). Material for sequencing was peripheral blood. The CDR3 reads CASSLQLLAVHEQYF. CDR3 nucleotide sequence: TGTGCCAGCAGTTTACAGTTACTAGCAGTCCACGAGCAGTACTTC.